This T cell receptor (beta chain) is from a study of PD-L1 blockade in urothelial cancer. Study background: Analyses used blood from 3 weeks (second dose) and 6 weeks after treatment start. The study's findings and limits: Durable-benefit patients showed greater tumor-associated blood clone expansion at 3 weeks.

Time point specified: pretreatment peripheral blood. The CDR3 runs 15 residues. Germline V lookup: CDR1 MGHRA, CDR2 YSYEKL. V was cut by 4 bases and J by 4 bases, with 16 bases left in between. Notes on this clone: The antigen remains unidentified.

Here immunoSEQ multiplex PCR was the method, and the copy in TCRdb shows in-frame clones only, minus some. The table shows approximately 50,000 clones, with around 83% occurring only once. The V gene is TRBV4-1, the J gene TRBJ1-2; D is ambiguous. The sequence derives from a man in his forties or fifties with urothelial cancer. The sample in question was PBMCs, obtained around atezolizumab (anti-PD-L1) treatment. Written as DNA, the CDR3 is TGCGCCAGCAGCCCCAAACAGAATCCTCTCTATGGCTACACCTTC. This codes for CASSPKQNPLYGYTF.